This is a list of T cell receptor beta chains from one sample in a study of T-cell memory formation after mild COVID-19. TCRdb re-analysed the 5' RACE reads in MiXCR, keeping a single row per CDR3 protein. The table includes 350,000 to 450,000 distinct CDR3 sequences, 20% detected once. The sequenced material came from PBMCs or a T cell subset sorted from them (not recorded which). These receptor sequences come from an adult woman who had mild COVID-19 (a few samples of this study predate the infection). Cell type and time point are not known. Each CDR3 is given with its conserved first and last residue. D genes are given only for firm matches. Rows may omit the clone size; those that give it use once, few, many or a size class.

V	size	D	J	CDR3	DNA
TRBV7-2	many	NA	TRBJ1-4	CASSALQVLNEKLFF	TGTGCCAGCAGCGCTCTACAGGTCCTTAATGAAAAACTGTTTTTT
TRBV11-3	NA	NA	TRBJ1-1	CASSLRVLGTEAFF	TGTGCCAGCAGCTTAAGGGTTTTGGGCACTGAAGCTTTCTTT
TRBV5-6	NA	TRBD1	TRBJ1-1	CASSLEGGQGQNTEAFF	TGTGCCAGCAGCTTGGAGGGGGGACAGGGTCAGAACACTGAAGCTTTCTTT
TRBV25-1	once	TRBD1	TRBJ2-7	CATARTTGMKDEQYF	TGTGCCACCGCCCGGACGACAGGGATGAAGGACGAGCAGTACTTC
TRBV4-1	NA	NA	TRBJ2-7	CASSQFDADEQYF	TGCGCCAGCAGCCAATTCGACGCGGACGAGCAGTACTTC
TRBV7-9	few	NA	TRBJ1-6	CASSPSATYSPLHF	TGTGCCAGCAGCCCGTCCGCCACCTATTCACCCCTCCACTTT
TRBV4-3	few	NA	TRBJ2-3	CASSQDWRGTDTQYF	TGCGCCAGCAGCCAAGATTGGCGGGGCACAGATACGCAGTATTTT
TRBV30	NA	NA	TRBJ2-1	CAWSVQVVGRQFF	TGTGCCTGGAGTGTACAGGTTGTGGGAAGGCAGTTCTTC
TRBV5-5	NA	TRBD1	TRBJ2-1	CASSLGTGRNNEQFF	TGTGCCAGCAGCTTGGGGACAGGGAGGAACAATGAGCAGTTCTTC
TRBV24-1	NA	TRBD1	TRBJ2-4	CATSHGTGVFGENIQYF	TGTGCCACCAGCCACGGGACAGGGGTCTTCGGGGAAAACATTCAGTACTTC
TRBV7-2	NA	TRBD1	TRBJ1-1	CASSPHQTGGGTEAFF	TGTGCCAGCAGCCCTCACCAGACAGGGGGTGGAACTGAAGCTTTCTTT
TRBV20-1	NA	NA	TRBJ1-2	CSARASGLTSYGYTF	TGCAGTGCTAGAGCATCCGGGCTGACTAGCTATGGCTACACCTTC
TRBV18	few	TRBD2	TRBJ2-7	CASSPQSGTNSYEQYF	TGTGCCAGCTCACCACAGTCCGGGACTAACTCCTACGAGCAGTACTTC
TRBV18	NA	TRBD2	TRBJ2-3	CASSTLGTSGGTDTQYF	TGTGCCAGCTCAACGCTCGGGACTAGCGGGGGAACAGATACGCAGTATTTT
TRBV7-6	few	NA	TRBJ2-1	CASSLEAEEVNEQFF	TGTGCCAGCAGCTTAGAAGCCGAGGAGGTCAATGAGCAGTTCTTC
TRBV12-3/TRBV12-4	few	NA	TRBJ2-6	CASGRHSGANVLTF	TGTGCCAGCGGTCGCCACTCTGGGGCCAACGTCCTGACTTTC
TRBV6-1	NA	TRBD2	TRBJ2-3	CASSDLAGGHTDTQYF	TGTGCCAGCAGTGACCTAGCGGGGGGGCACACAGATACGCAGTATTTT
TRBV5-1	NA	NA	TRBJ2-2	CASSLGGEEELFF	TGCGCCAGCAGCTTGGGCGGGGAGGAGGAGCTGTTTTTT
TRBV12-3/TRBV12-4	NA	TRBD1	TRBJ2-5	CASSPDRVRVETQYF	TGTGCCAGCAGCCCGGACAGGGTCCGCGTTGAAACCCAGTACTTC
TRBV29-1	NA	NA	TRBJ1-1	CSVEDRGRVTEAFF	TGCAGCGTTGAAGATCGTGGCAGGGTTACTGAAGCTTTCTTT
TRBV7-6	few	NA	TRBJ2-7	CASSSGTEQYF	TGTGCCAGCAGTTCTGGGACAGAGCAGTACTTC
TRBV29-1	NA	TRBD1	TRBJ2-7	CSVGPTGGHEQYF	TGCAGCGTTGGCCCGACAGGGGGTCACGAGCAGTACTTC
TRBV20-1	few	NA	TRBJ1-1	CSASVGVSGNTEAFF	TGCAGTGCTAGTGTAGGGGTTTCGGGAAACACTGAAGCTTTCTTT
TRBV6-2/TRBV6-3	NA	NA	TRBJ2-7	CASRPGPGGEQYF	TGTGCCAGCAGACCGGGCCCCGGGGGCGAGCAGTACTTC
TRBV24-1	few	NA	TRBJ1-5	CATSDEYQPQHF	TGTGCCACCAGTGATGAGTACCAGCCCCAGCATTTT
TRBV28	few	NA	TRBJ2-1	CASSLRPGHNEQFF	TGTGCCAGCAGTTTGAGGCCGGGGCACAATGAGCAGTTCTTC